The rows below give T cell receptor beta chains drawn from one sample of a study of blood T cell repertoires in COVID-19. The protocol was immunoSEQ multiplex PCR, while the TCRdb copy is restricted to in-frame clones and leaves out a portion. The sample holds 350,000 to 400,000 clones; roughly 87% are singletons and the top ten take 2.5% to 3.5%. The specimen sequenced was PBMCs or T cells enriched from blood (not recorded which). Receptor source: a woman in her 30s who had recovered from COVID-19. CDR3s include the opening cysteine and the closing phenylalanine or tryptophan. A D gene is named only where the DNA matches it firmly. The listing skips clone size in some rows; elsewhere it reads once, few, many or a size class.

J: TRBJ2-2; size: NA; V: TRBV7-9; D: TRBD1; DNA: TGTGCCAGCAGCTCCGGGGACAGGGTTTTGAACACCGGGGAGCTGTTTTTT; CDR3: CASSSGDRVLNTGELFF
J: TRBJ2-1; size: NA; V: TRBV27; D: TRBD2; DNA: TGTGCCAGCAAGTTGCGGGAGGGGGGGCACAATGAGCAGTTCTTC; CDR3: CASKLREGGHNEQFF
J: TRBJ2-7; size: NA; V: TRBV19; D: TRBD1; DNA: TGTGCCAGTAGCCCCTCCGGGACAGGGGGGACTTTGAGCTCCTACGAGCAGTACTTC; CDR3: CASSPSGTGGTLSSYEQYF
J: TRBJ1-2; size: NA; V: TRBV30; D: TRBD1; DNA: TGTGCCTGGAGTGATTTTCGTGGGACAGGGGGCGATTACCGCTATGGCTACACCTTC; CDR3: CAWSDFRGTGGDYRYGYTF
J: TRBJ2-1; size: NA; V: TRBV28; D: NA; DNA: TGTGCCAGCAGTCCGACTGGAGCCTACAATGAGCAGTTCTTC; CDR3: CASSPTGAYNEQFF
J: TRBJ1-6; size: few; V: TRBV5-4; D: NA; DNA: TGTGCCAGCAGCTTAACGAGCTCCTATAATTCACCCCTCCACTTT; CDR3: CASSLTSSYNSPLHF
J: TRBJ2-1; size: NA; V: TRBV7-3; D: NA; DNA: TGTGCCAGCAGGCTGACGGGGGGCGATGAGCAGTTCTTC; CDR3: CASRLTGGDEQFF
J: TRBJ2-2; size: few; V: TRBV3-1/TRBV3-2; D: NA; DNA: TGTGCCAGCAGCCAAGATCGGTCCGGGAGCTCCGGGGAGCTGTTTTTT; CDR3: CASSQDRSGSSGELFF
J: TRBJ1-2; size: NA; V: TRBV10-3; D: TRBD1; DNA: TGTGCCAGCGTATCACAGGGGTTGGGCTATGGCTACACCTTC; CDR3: CASVSQGLGYGYTF
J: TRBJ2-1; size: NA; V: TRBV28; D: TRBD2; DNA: TGTGCCAGCAGTTTGACTAGCCGGTCCAATGAGCAGTTCTTC; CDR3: CASSLTSRSNEQFF
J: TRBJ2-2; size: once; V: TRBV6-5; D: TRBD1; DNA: TGTGCCAGCAGTTATCAAGGACAGGGTTTCACCGGGGAGCTGTTTTTT; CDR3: CASSYQGQGFTGELFF
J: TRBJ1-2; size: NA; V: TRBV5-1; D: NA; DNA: TGCGCCAGCAGCTTCCCTGGTGGAGGGTCAGGCTACACCTTC; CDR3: CASSFPGGGSGYTF
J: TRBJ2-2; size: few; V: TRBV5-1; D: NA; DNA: TGCGCCAGCAGCTTTACTAATCAATACACCGGGGAGCTGTTTTTT; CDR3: CASSFTNQYTGELFF
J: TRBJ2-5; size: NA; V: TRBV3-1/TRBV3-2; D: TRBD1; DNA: TGTGCCAGCAGACAGGACAGGGGGTTTGTGGACCAGTACTTC; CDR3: CASRQDRGFVDQYF
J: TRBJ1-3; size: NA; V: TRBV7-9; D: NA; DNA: TGTGCCAGCAGCTTAGGTCCCCTACGAGACACCATATATTTT; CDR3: CASSLGPLRDTIYF
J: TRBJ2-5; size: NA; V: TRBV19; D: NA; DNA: TGTGCCAGTAGGACGGAAACCGAAGGCAGGGCCGGGACCCAGTACTTC; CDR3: CASRTETEGRAGTQYF
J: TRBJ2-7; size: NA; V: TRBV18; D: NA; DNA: TGTGCCAGCTCACCCGTTGGAGGGAGGCTCTCCTACGAGCAGTACTTC; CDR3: CASSPVGGRLSYEQYF
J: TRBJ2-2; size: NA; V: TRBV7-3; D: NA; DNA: TGTGCCAGCAGCAAGCTAGACACCGGGGAGCTGTTTTTT; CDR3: CASSKLDTGELFF
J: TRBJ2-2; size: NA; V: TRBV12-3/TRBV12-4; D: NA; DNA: TGTGCCAGCAGTCCTAACGGGGTCGGGGAGCTGTTTTTT; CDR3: CASSPNGVGELFF
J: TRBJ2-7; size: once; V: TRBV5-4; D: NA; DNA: TGTGCCAGCAGCTTGGACCCTATCTACGAGCAGTACTTC; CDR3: CASSLDPIYEQYF
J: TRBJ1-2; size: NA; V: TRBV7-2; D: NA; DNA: TGTGCCAGCAGTCCCAACAGGGCGAACGGCTACACCTTC; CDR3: CASSPNRANGYTF
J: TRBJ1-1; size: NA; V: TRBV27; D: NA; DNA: TGTGCCAGCAGCCCCAGTGGTCCGAACACTGAAGCTTTCTTT; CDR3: CASSPSGPNTEAFF
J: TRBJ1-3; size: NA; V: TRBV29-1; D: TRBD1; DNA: TGCAGCGTTGGGGCCGGGACAGGGCTTGGAAACACCATATATTTT; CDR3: CSVGAGTGLGNTIYF
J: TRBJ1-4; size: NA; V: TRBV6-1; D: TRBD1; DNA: TGTGCCAGCAGTGAAACCCAGGGGGCTGGTAATGAAAAACTGTTTTTT; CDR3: CASSETQGAGNEKLFF
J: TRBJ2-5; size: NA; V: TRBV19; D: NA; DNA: TGTGCCAGTAGTATGGCTAGCGACCTGTTGGAGACCCAGTACTTC; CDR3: CASSMASDLLETQYF
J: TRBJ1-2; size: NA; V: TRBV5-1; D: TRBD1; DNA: TGCGCCAGCAGCTTCGATCCGGGACAGGCAGCGGGCTACACCTTC; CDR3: CASSFDPGQAAGYTF
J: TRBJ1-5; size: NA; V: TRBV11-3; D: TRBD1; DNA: TGTGCCAGCAGCCCAAGCCGGACAGGTCAGCCCCAGCATTTT; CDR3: CASSPSRTGQPQHF
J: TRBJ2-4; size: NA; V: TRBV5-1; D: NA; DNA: TGCGCCAGCAGCTCGAGCGGACCGAAAAACATTCAGTACTTC; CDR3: CASSSSGPKNIQYF
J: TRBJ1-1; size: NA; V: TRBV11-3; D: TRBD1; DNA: TGTGCCAGCAGCAGAGGGGGCCCTGACACTGAAGCTTTCTTT; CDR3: CASSRGGPDTEAFF
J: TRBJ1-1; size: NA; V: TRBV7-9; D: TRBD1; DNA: TGTGCCAGCAGCCAGACAGGGGGCGGCACTGAAGCTTTCTTT; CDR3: CASSQTGGGTEAFF
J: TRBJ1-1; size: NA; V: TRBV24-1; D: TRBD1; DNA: TGTGCCACCAGTGACACGTTGGACAGGGGATGGGGCACTGAAGCTTTCTTT; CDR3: CATSDTLDRGWGTEAFF
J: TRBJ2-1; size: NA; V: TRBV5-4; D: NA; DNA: TGTGCCAGCAGCCTCGGTTCCCTCGGGGGTGAGCAGTTCTTC; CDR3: CASSLGSLGGEQFF
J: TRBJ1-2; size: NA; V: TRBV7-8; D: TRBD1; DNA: TGTGCCAGCAGCCCACGGACAGGGCTTGAGGGCTACACCTTC; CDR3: CASSPRTGLEGYTF
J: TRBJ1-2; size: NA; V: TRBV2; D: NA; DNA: TGTGCCAGCAGTGAAGTTCAGGGGATCGGATATGGCTACACCTTC; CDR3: CASSEVQGIGYGYTF
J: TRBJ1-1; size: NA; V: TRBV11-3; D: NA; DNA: TGTGCCAGCAGTGGAAGGGGCAGGAACACTGAAGCTTTCTTT; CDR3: CASSGRGRNTEAFF
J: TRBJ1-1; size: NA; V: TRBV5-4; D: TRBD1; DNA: TGTGCCAGCAGCCCCCAGGGACAGACCAACACTGAAGCTTTCTTT; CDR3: CASSPQGQTNTEAFF
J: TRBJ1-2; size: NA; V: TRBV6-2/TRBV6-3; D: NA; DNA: TGTGCCAGCAGTTCGAACAGGCAGGGGTATGGCTACACCTTC; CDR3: CASSSNRQGYGYTF
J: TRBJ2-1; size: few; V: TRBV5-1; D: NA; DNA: TGCGCCAGCAGCTTGGAGTGGAGGCAGTTCTTC; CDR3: CASSLEWRQFF
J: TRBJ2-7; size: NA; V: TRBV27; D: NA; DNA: TGTGCCAGCAGCCGTCGACGGGACTACGAGCAGTACTTC; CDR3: CASSRRRDYEQYF
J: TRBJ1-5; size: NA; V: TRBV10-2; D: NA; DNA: TGCGCCAGCAGTCCACAGGAATTTTATAGCAATCAGCCCCAGCATTTT; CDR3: CASSPQEFYSNQPQHF
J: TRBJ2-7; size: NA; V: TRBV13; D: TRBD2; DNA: TGTGCCAGCAGCTTAGGGGTAGCGGGAGAGTACGAGCAGTACTTC; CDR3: CASSLGVAGEYEQYF
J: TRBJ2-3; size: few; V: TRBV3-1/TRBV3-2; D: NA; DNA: TGTGCCAGCAGCCAAGGGGGGCCAGATACGCAGTATTTT; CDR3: CASSQGGPDTQYF